This entry is about one T cell receptor (beta chain). Its matching antigen is unknown. For the second PCR, which ran for about 7 to 11 cycles, a sample-barcoded 5' primer and a J-beta primer mix were used. TCRdb reprocessed the 5' RACE reads with MiXCR, giving one entry per CDR3 protein. The sample carries about 750,000 distinct CDR3 sequences, about 55% recorded once. This sample was taken from a study of blood T cells in healthy people across ages. Study-wide findings and caveats: Estimated diversity across one million T cells was deemed an underestimate.

Each donor had approximately 10 milliliters of peripheral blood drawn. The V gene's germline CDR1 is DFQATT and CDR2 SNEGSKA (reference sequence). After removal of 1 base from V and 2 bases from J, the junction contained 7 bases not matched to a gene. This CDR3 region has 16 residues. Sequencing used blood. This clonotype was sampled from an older man in good health. The chain couples TRBV20-1 to TRBJ2-7; 11 bases match TRBD2. The CDR3: CSARVPGLAVTYEQYF. The CDR3, as DNA: TGCAGTGCTAGAGTGCCGGGACTAGCGGTAACCTACGAGCAGTACTTC.